This TCR beta chain stems from a study of blood T cells in healthy people across ages. A J-beta primer mix and a sample-barcoded 5' primer were used in a second PCR of roughly 7 to 12 cycles. TCRdb reanalysed the 5' RACE reads using MiXCR and keeps one entry per CDR3 protein. Of more than 1.4 million distinct CDR3 sequences listed, 42% are singletons. J was trimmed by 2 bases and V by 6 bases; bases with no gene match: 5. Germline V gene data show CDR1 as SNHLY and CDR2 as FYNNEI. The CDR3 covers 14 residues. This clonotype was seen repeatedly, ten times or more. The sample was blood. The clonotype comes from a woman aged 18-29 years in good health. V usage is TRBV2 and J usage is TRBJ2-3; 7 positions agree with TRBD1. The CDR3 DNA reads as TGTGCCAGCAGCCCGACAGGGCTCACAGATACGCAGTATTTT. Protein product: CASSPTGLTDTQYF.